These 7 T cell receptor beta chains originate from one sample sequenced in a study of blood T cell repertoires in COVID-19. The repertoire was sequenced with immunoSEQ multiplex PCR; TCRdb's copy has only in-frame clones and lacks some. The data show more than 150,000 clones, roughly 80% seen once. Material for sequencing was peripheral blood. The receptors here all came from a man younger than 35 with active or convalescent COVID-19.

CDR3 nucleotide sequence: TGTGCCAGCAGTCACCCCGGGAAGCGGGAAGGCACCGGGGAGCTGTTTTTT. Protein: CASSHPGKREGTGELFF. The chain combines TRBV2 with TRBJ2-2, with 7 bases matching TRBD2. Germline CDR1 and CDR2: SNHLY and FYNNEI. Unmatched junction bases numbered 13, after V lost 5 bases and J lost 4 bases. The length of the CDR3 is 17 residues.

This clone has a handful of counts. The chain recombines TRBV19 with TRBJ1-1; 8 nucleotides match TRBD1. Germline V gene lookup returns CDR1 LNHDA and CDR2 SQIVND (reference sequence). Trimming at V came to 0 bases and at J to 8 bases, leaving 2 bases not matched to a gene. This CDR3 has 13 residues. CDR3 DNA sequence: TGTGCCAGTAGTATAGACAGGGGGCTGGAAGCTTTCTTT. It translates to CASSIDRGLEAFF.

The chain couples TRBV5-4 to TRBJ1-6, with 9 nucleotides matching TRBD1. The CDR3 is made up of 14 amino acids. CDR1 and CDR2 (germline): SGHNT, YYREEE (reference sequence). V was pared by 5 bases and J by 6 bases, with 3 bases of the junction left unmatched. CDR3 DNA sequence: TGTGCCAGCAGGGGACAGGGAGGTAATTCACCCCTCCACTTT. This translates into CASRGQGGNSPLHF.

The V gene is TRBV7-2, the J gene TRBJ2-7, with 10 nucleotides matching TRBD2. CDR3 length: 17 amino acids. Germline V gene data show CDR1 as SGHTA and CDR2 as FQGNSA. The ends lost 5 bases at V and 5 bases at J; junction bases unmatched: 15. The CDR3 reads CASSTQWLSGRPHEQYF. The CDR3 DNA is TGTGCCAGCAGCACTCAATGGCTTAGCGGGAGGCCCCACGAGCAGTACTTC.

This clone was observed a single time. This chain links TRBV5-6 with TRBJ2-7, with 16 bases that match TRBD2. Germline V gene lookup returns CDR1 SGHDT and CDR2 YYEEEE. This CDR3 has 17 amino acids. After removal of 0 bases from V and 2 bases from J, the junction contained 2 bases not matched to a gene. DNA of the CDR3: TGTGCCAGCAGCTTGGCGGGACTAGCGGGAGGGGCCTACGAGCAGTACTTC. Residues: CASSLAGLAGGAYEQYF.

The rearrangement uses TRBV28 and TRBJ2-7, with 8 nucleotides matching TRBD2. V dropped 2 bases and J dropped 3; count of bases not matched to a gene: 9. This CDR3 comprises 16 residues. Germline CDR1 reads MDHEN; CDR2 reads SYDVKM. DNA of the CDR3: TGTGCCAGCAGTTTAGTGGGGCGACTAGCGATCTACGAGCAGTACTTC. Translating it yields CASSLVGRLAIYEQYF.

The chain links TRBV6-1 to TRBJ2-2, with 10 nucleotides matching TRBD2. The CDR3 spans 16 residues. Losses at the gene ends were 4 bases for V and 0 bases for J; bases not matched to a gene: 2. Germline CDR1 MNHNS, CDR2 SASEGT. The CDR3 reads CASSVLAGANTGELFF. The CDR3 coding sequence is TGTGCCAGCAGTGTGCTAGCGGGGGCGAACACCGGGGAGCTGTTTTTT.